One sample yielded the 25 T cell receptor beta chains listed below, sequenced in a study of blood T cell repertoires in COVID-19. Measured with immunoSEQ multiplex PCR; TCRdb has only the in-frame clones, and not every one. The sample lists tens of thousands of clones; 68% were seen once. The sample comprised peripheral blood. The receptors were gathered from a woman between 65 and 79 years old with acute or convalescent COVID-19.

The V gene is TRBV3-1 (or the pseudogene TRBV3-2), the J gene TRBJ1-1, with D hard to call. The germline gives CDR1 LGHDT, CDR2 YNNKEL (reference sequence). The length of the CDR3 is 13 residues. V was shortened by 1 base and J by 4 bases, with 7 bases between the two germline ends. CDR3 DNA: TGTGCCAGCAGCCAAGTCTCGGGCACTGAAGCTTTCTTT. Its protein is CASSQVSGTEAFF.

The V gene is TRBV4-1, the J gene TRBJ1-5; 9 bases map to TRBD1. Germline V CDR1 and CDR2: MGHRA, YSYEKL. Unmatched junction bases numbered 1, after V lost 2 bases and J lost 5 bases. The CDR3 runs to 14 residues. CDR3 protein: CASSQTGGDQPQHF. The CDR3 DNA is TGCGCCAGCAGCCAAACAGGGGGCGATCAGCCCCAGCATTTT.

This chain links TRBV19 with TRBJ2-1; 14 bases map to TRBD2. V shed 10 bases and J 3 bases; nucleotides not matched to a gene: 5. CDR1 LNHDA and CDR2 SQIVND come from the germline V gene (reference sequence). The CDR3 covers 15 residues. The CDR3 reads CATAGLAGDYNEQFF. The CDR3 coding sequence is TGTGCCACTGCGGGACTAGCGGGAGACTACAATGAGCAGTTCTTC.

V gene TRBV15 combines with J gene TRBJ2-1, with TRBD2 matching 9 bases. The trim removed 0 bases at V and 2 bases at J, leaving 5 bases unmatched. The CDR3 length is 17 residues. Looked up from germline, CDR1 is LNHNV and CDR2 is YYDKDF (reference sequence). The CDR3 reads CATSREVVAGAYNEQFF. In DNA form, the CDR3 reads TGTGCCACCAGCAGAGAGGTCGTAGCGGGGGCCTACAATGAGCAGTTCTTC. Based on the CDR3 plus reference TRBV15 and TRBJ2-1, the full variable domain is DAMVIQNPRYQVTQFGKPVTLSCSQTLNHNVMYWYQQKSSQAPKLLFHYYDKDFNNEADTPDNFQSRRPNTSFCFLDIRSPGLGDTAMYLCATSREVVAGAYNEQFFGPGTRLTVL.

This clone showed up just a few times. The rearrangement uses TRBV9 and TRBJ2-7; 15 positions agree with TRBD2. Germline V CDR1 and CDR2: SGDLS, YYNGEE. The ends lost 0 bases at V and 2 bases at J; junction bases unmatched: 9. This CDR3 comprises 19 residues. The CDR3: CASSVVSRGLAGGPYEQYF. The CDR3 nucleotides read TGTGCCAGCAGCGTAGTTTCTCGGGGACTAGCGGGAGGACCCTACGAGCAGTACTTC.

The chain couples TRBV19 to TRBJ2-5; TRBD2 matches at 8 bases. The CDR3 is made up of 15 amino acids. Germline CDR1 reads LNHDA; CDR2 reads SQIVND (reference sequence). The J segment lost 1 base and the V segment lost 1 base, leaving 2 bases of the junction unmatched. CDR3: CASSIGTSLQETQYF. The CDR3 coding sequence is TGTGCCAGTAGTATAGGGACTAGCCTCCAAGAGACCCAGTACTTC.

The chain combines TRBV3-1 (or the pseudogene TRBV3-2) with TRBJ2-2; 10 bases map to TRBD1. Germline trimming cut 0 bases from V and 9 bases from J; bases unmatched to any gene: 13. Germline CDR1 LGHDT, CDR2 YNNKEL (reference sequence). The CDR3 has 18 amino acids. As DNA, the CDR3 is TGTGCCAGCAGCCAAGAGGCGCACCGGGACAGGGGTCATCGGGAGCTGTTTTTT. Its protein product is CASSQEAHRDRGHRELFF.

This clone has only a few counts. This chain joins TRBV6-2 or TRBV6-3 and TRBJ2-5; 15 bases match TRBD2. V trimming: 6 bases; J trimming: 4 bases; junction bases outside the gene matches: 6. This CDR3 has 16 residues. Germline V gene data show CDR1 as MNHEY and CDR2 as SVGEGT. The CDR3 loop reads CASSGLAGGPGETQYF. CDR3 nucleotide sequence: TGTGCCAGCAGCGGACTAGCGGGGGGGCCGGGAGAGACCCAGTACTTC.

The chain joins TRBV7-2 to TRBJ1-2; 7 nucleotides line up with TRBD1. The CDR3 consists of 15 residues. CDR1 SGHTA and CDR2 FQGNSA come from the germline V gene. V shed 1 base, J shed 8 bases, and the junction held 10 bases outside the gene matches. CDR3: CASSLGAWDSKGYTF. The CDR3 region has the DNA TGTGCCAGCAGCTTAGGGGCGTGGGACAGTAAAGGCTACACCTTC.

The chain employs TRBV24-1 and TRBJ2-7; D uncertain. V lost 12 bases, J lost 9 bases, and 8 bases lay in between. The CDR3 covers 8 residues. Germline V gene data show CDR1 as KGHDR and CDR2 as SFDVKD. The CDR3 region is CAAPGQYF. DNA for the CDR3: TGTGCCGCCCCGGGGCAGTACTTC.

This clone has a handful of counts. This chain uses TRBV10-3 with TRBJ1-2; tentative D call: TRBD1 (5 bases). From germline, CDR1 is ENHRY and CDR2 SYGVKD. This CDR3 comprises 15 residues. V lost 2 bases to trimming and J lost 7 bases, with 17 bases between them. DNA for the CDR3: TGTGCCATCAGTGAGGTATCGGGGGGTGAGTCTGGCTACACCTTC. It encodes CAISEVSGGESGYTF.

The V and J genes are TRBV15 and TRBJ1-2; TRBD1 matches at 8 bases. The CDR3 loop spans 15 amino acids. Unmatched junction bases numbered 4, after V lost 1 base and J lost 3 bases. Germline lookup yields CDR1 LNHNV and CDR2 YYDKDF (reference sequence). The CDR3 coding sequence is TGTGCCACCAGCAGAGGACAGGGGTGGGACTATGGCTACACCTTC. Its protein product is CATSRGQGWDYGYTF.

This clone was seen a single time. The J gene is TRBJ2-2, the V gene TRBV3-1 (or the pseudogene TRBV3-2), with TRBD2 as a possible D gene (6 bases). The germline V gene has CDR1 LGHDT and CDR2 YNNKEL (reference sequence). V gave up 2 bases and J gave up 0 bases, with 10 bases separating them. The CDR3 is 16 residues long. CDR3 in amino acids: CASSQSGLSNTGELFF. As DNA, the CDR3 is TGTGCCAGCAGCCAATCGGGACTTTCGAACACCGGGGAGCTGTTTTTT.

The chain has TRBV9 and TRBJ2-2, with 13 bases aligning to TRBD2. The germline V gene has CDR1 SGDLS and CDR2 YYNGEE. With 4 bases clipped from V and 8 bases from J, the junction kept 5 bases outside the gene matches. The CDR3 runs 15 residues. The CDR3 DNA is TGTGCCAGCAGCCCCGGACTAGCGGGAGTTGGGGAGCTGTTTTTT. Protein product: CASSPGLAGVGELFF.

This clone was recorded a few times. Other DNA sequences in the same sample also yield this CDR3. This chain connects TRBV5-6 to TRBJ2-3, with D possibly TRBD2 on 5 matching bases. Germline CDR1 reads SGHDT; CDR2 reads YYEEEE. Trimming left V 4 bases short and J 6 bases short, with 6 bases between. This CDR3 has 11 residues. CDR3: CASSRGDTQYF. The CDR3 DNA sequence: TGTGCCAGCAGCCGGGGTGATACGCAGTATTTT.

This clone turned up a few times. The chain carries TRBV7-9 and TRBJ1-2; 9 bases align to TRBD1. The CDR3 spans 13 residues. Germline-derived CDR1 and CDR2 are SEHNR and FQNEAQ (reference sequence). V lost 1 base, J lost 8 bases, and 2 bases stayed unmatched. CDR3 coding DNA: TGTGCCAGCAGCTTAGGACAGGGGGAAGGCTACACCTTC. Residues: CASSLGQGEGYTF.

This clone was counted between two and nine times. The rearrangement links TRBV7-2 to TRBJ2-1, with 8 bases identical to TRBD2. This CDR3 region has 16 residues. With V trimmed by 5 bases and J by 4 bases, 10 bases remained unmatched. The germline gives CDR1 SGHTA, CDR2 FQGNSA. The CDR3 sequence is CASSRDRASGYNEQFF. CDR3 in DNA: TGTGCCAGCAGCCGCGACCGAGCTAGCGGGTACAATGAGCAGTTCTTC. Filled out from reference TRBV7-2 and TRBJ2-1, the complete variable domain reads GAGVSQSPSNKVTEKGKDVELRCDPISGHTALYWYRQSLGQGLEFLIYFQGNSAPDKSGLPSDRFSAERTGGSVSTLTIQRTQQEDSAVYLCASSRDRASGYNEQFFGPGTRLTVL.

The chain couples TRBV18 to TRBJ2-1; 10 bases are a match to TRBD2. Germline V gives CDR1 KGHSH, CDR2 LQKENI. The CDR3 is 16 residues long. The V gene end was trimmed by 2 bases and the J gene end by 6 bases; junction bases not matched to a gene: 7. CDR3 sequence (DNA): TGTGCCAGCTCACCAATCCCTAGCGGGGGAGGCAATGAGCAGTTCTTC. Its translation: CASSPIPSGGGNEQFF.

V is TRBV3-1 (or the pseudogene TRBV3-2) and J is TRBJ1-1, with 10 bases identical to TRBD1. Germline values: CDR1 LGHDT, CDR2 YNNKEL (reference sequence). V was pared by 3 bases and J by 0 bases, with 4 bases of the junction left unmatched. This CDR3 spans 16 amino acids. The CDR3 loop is CASSQDRGEMNTEAFF. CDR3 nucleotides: TGTGCCAGCAGCCAGGACAGGGGGGAGATGAACACTGAAGCTTTCTTT.

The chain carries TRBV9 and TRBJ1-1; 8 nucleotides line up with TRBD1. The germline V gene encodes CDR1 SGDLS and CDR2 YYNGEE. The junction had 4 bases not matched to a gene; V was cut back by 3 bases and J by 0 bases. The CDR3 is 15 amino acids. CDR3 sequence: CASSGQGQLNTEAFF. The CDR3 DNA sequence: TGTGCCAGCAGCGGACAGGGGCAGTTGAACACTGAAGCTTTCTTT.

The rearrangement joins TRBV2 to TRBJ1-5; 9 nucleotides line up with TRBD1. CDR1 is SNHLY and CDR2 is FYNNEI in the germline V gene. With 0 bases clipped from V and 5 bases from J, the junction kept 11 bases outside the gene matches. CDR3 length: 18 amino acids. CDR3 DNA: TGTGCCAGCAGTGAAGCACCCGGGACAGGGCGACAAGATCAGCCCCAGCATTTT. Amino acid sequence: CASSEAPGTGRQDQPQHF.

CDR3 protein: CASSQDRRLAVTGELFF. CDR3 coding DNA: TGTGCCAGCAGCCAAGATCGACGACTAGCGGTAACCGGGGAGCTGTTTTTT. The V and J genes are TRBV3-1 (or the pseudogene TRBV3-2) and TRBJ2-2, with TRBD2 matching over 9 bases. The trim removed 0 bases at V and 5 bases at J, leaving 7 bases unmatched. CDR1 LGHDT and CDR2 YNNKEL come from the germline V gene (reference sequence). The CDR3 contains 17 residues.

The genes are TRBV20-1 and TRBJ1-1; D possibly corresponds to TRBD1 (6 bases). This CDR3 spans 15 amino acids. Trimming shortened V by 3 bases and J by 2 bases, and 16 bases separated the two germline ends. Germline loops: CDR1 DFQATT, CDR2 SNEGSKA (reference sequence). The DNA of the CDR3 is TGCAGTGCTAGTAGGATGGGGGCCGGAAACACTGAAGCTTTCTTT. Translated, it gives CSASRMGAGNTEAFF.

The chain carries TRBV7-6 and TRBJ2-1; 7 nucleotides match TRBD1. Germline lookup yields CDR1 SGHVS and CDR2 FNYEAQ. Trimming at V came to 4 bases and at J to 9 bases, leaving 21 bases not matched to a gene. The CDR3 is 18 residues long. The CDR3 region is CASSYRKGQLTKAGEQFF. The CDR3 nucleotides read TGTGCCAGCAGCTACCGAAAGGGACAGTTAACGAAGGCGGGTGAGCAGTTCTTC.

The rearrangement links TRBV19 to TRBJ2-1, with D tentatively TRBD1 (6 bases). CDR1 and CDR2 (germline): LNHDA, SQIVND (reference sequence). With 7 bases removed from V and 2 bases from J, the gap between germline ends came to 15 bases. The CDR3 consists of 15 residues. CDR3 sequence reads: CASTPPGVAYNEQFF. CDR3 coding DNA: TGTGCCAGTACCCCACCAGGGGTTGCCTACAATGAGCAGTTCTTC.